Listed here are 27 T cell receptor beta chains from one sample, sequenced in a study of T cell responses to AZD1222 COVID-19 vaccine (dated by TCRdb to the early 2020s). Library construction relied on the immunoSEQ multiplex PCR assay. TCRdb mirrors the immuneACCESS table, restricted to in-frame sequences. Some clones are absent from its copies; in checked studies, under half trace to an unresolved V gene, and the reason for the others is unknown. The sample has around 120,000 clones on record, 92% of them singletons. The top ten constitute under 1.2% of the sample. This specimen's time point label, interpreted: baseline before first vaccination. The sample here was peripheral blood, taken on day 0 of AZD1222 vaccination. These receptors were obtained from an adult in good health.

The CDR3: CASSPGTSGITDTQYF. The CDR3 DNA follows: TGTGCCAGCTCACCAGGGACTAGCGGGATCACAGATACGCAGTATTTT. This chain uses TRBV18 with TRBJ2-3; 13 nucleotides line up with TRBD2. Germline trimming cut 2 bases from V and 2 bases from J; bases unmatched to any gene: 1. The CDR3 extends over 16 amino acids. CDR1 KGHSH and CDR2 LQKENI come from the germline V gene.

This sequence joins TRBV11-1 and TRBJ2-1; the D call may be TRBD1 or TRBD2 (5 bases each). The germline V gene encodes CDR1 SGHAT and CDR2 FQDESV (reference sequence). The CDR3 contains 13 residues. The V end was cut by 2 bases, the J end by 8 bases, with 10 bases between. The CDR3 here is CASSLSRGDEQFF. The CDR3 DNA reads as TGTGCCAGCAGCTTATCGAGGGGCGATGAGCAGTTCTTC.

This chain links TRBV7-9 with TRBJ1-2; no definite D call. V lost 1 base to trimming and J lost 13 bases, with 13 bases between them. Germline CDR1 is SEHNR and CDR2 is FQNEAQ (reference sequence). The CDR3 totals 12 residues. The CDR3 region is CASSLVSGRCTF. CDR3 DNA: TGTGCCAGCAGCTTAGTATCGGGGAGATGCACCTTC.

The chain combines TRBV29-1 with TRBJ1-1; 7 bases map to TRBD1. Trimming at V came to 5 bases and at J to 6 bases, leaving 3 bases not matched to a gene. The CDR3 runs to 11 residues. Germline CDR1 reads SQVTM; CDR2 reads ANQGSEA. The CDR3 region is CSVTGDPEAFF. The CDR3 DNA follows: TGCAGCGTTACAGGGGATCCTGAAGCTTTCTTT. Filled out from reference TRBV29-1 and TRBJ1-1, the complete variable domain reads SAVISQKPSRDICQRGTSLTIQCQVDSQVTMMFWYRQQPGQSLTLIATANQGSEATYESGFVIDKFPISRPNLTFSTLTVSNMSPEDSSIYLCSVTGDPEAFFGQGTRLTVV.

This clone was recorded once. CDR3 residues: CASSASGTGAYEQYF. CDR3 sequence (DNA): TGTGCCAGCAGCGCCTCCGGGACAGGGGCCTACGAGCAGTACTTC. The V call is TRBV5-4, the J call TRBJ2-7; 10 bases match TRBD1. J gave up 2 bases and V 4 bases, and 6 bases lay outside the gene matches. The CDR3 sequence is 15 residues long. In germline, CDR1 is SGHNT, CDR2 YYREEE (reference sequence).

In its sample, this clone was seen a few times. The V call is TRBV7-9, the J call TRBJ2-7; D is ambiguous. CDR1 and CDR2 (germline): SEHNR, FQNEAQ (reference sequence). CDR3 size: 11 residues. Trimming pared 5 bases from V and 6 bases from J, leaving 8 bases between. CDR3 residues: CASSPDLEQYF. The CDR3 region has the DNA TGTGCCAGCAGCCCCGATCTCGAGCAGTACTTC.

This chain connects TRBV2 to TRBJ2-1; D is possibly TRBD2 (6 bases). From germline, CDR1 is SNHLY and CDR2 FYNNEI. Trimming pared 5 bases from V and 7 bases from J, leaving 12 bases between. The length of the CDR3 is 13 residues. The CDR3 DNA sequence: TGTGCCAGCAGTCTATGGGGGAGGAATGAGCAGTTCTTC. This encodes CASSLWGRNEQFF.

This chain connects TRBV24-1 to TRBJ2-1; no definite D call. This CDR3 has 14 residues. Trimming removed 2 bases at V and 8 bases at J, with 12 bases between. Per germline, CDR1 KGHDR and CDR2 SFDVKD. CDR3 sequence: CATSDSWKTHEQFF. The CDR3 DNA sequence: TGTGCCACCAGTGATTCGTGGAAAACCCATGAGCAGTTCTTC.

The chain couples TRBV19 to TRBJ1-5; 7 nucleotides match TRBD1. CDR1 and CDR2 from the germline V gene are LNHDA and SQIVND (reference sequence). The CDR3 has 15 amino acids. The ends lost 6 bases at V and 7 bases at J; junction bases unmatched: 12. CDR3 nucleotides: TGTGCCAGTAGCCCGACAGGGTTTCCAGACCAGCCCCAGCATTTT. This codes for CASSPTGFPDQPQHF.

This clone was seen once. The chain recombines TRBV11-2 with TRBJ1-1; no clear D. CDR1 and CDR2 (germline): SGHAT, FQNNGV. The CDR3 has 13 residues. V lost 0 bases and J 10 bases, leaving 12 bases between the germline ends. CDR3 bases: TGTGCCAGCAGCTTAGAACCGGGAGGTGGAGCTTTCTTT. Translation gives CASSLEPGGGAFF.

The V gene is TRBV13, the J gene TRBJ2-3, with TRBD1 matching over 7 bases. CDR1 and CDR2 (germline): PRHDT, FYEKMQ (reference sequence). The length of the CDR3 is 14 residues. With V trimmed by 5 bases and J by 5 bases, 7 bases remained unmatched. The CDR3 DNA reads TGTGCCAGCAGCCGACAGGGTGGAGGAGATACGCAGTATTTT. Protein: CASSRQGGGDTQYF.

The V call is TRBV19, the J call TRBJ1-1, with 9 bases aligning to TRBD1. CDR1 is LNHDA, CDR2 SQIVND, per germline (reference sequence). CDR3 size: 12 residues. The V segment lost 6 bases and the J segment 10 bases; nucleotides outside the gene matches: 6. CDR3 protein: CASRTGQGRAFF. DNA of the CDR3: TGTGCCAGTAGGACTGGACAGGGGAGAGCTTTCTTT.

CDR3 nucleotides: TGTGCCAGCAGCCAAGATGTGCGGAGCTCCTATAATTCACCCCTCCACTTT. Residues: CASSQDVRSSYNSPLHF. The chain uses TRBV3-1 (or the pseudogene TRBV3-2) and TRBJ1-6; D gene uncertain. CDR1 is LGHDT and CDR2 is YNNKEL in the germline V gene (reference sequence). The CDR3 consists of 17 residues. The V gene lost 0 bases and the J gene lost 0 bases, with 9 bases spanning the gap.

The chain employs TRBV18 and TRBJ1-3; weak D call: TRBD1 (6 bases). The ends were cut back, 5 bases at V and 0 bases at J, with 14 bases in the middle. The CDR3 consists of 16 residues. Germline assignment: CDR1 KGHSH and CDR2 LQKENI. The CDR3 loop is CASSSQTGNSGNTIYF. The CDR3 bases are TGTGCCAGCTCATCCCAGACAGGCAACTCTGGAAACACCATATATTTT.

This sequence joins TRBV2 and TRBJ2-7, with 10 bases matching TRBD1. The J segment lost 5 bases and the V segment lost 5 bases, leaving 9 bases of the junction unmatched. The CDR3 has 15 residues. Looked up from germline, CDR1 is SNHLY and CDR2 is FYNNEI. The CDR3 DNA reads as TGTGCCAGCAGTACCCGACAGGGGGCTTCGGACGAGCAGTACTTC. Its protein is CASSTRQGASDEQYF.

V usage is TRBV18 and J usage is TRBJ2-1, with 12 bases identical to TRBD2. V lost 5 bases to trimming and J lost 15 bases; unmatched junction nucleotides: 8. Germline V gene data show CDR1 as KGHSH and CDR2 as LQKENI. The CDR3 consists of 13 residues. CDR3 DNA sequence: TGTGCCAGCTCATCCTCGACTAGCGGGAGTCCGTTCTTC. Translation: CASSSSTSGSPFF.

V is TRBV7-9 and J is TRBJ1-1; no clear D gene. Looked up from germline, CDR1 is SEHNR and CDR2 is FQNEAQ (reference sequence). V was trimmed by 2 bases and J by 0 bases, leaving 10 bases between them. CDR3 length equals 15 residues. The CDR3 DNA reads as TGTGCCAGCAGCTTAAACCACAGAGTGAACACTGAAGCTTTCTTT. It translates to CASSLNHRVNTEAFF.

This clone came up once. As DNA, the CDR3 is TGTGCCAGCAGCGCCCGGTGGACTGAAGCTTTCTTT. Translated, it gives CASSARWTEAFF. This chain connects TRBV7-8 to TRBJ1-1; D gene uncertain. Between the trimmed V and J ends, which lost 5 bases and 5 bases, there was a span of 9 bases. CDR3 length equals 12 residues. The germline CDR1 and CDR2 sequences are SGHVS and FQNEAQ.

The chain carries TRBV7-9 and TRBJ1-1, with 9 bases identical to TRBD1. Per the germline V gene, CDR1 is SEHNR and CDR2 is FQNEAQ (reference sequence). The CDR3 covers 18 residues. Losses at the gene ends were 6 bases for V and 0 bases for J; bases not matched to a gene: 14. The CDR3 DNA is TGTGCCAGCAGTCTAGGATCTGGGACAGGGAACATGAACACTGAAGCTTTCTTT. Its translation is CASSLGSGTGNMNTEAFF.

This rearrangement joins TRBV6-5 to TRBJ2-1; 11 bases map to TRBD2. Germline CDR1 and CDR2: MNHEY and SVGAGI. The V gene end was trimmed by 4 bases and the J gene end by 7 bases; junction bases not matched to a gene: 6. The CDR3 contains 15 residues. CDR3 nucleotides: TGTGCCAGCAGTTTAGCGGGAGGGCCGTGGAATGAGCAGTTCTTC. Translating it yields CASSLAGGPWNEQFF.

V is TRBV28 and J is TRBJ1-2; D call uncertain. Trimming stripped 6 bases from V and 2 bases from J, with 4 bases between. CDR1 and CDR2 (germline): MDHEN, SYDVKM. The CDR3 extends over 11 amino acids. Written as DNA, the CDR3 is TGTGCCAGCAGGGGCAACTATGGCTACACCTTC. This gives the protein CASRGNYGYTF.

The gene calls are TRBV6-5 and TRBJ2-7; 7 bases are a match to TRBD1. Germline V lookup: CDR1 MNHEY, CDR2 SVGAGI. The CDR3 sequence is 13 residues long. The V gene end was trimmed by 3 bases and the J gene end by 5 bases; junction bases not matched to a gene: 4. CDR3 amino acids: CASSYTGENEQYF. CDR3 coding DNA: TGTGCCAGCAGTTATACAGGGGAAAACGAGCAGTACTTC.

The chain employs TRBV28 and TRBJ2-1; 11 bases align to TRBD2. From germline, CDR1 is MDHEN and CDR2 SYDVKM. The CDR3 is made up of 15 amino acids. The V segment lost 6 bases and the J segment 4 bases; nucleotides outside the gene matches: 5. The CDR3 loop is CASRSGLAAYNEQFF. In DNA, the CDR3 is TGTGCCAGCAGGTCGGGACTAGCGGCTTACAATGAGCAGTTCTTC.

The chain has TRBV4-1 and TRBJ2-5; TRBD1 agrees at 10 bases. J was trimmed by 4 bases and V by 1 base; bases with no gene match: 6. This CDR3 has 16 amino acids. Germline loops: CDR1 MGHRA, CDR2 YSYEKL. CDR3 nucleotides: TGCGCCAGCAGCCAAGGCCTGACAGGGGGCAGAGAGACCCAGTACTTC. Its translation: CASSQGLTGGRETQYF.

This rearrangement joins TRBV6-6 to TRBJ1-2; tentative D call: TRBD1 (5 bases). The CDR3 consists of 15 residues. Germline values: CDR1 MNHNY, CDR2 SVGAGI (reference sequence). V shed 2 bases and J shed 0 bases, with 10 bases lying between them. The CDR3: CASSYAGFPNYGYTF. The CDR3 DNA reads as TGTGCCAGCAGTTACGCAGGGTTCCCTAACTATGGCTACACCTTC.

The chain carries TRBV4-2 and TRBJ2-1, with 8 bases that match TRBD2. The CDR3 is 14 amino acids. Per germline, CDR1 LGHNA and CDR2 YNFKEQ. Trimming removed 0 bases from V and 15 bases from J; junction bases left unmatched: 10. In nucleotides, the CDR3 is TGTGCCAGCAGCCAAGAGGGGGGACGGGAGGGCCGGTTCTTC. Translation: CASSQEGGREGRFF.

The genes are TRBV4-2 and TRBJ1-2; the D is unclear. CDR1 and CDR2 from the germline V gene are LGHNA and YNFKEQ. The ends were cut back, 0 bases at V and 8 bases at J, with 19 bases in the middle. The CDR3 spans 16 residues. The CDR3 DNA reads TGTGCCAGCAGCCAAGATCGTAACCCAAACCCGGGCGGCTACACCTTC. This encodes CASSQDRNPNPGGYTF.